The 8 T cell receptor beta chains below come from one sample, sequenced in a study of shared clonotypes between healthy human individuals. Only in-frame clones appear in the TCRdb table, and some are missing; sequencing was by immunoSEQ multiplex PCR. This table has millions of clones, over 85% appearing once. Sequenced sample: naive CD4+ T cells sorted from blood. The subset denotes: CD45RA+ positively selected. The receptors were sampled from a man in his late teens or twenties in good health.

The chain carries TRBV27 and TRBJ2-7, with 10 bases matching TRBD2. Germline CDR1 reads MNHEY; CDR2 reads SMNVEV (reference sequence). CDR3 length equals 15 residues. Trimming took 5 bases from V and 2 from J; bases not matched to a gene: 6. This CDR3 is CASSLLAGSAYEQYF. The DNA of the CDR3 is TGTGCCAGCAGTCTACTAGCGGGGTCTGCCTACGAGCAGTACTTC.

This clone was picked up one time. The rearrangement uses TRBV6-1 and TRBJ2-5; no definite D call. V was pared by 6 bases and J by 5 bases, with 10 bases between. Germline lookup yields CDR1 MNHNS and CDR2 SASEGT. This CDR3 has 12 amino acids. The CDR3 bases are TGTGCCAGCAGACCCAGTCAGGAGACCCAGTACTTC. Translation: CASRPSQETQYF.

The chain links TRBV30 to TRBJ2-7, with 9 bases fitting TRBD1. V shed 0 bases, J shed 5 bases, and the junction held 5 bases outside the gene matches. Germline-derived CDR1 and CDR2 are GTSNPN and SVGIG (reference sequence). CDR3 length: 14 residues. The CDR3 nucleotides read TGTGCCTGGAGTGTAATACAGGGGGCCAACGAGCAGTACTTC. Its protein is CAWSVIQGANEQYF.

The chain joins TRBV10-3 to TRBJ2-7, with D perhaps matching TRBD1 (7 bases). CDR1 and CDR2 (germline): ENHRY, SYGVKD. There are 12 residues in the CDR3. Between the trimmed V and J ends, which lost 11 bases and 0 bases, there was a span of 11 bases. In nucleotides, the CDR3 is TGTGCCGCGGGGACAGCCTCCTACGAGCAGTACTTC. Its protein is CAAGTASYEQYF.

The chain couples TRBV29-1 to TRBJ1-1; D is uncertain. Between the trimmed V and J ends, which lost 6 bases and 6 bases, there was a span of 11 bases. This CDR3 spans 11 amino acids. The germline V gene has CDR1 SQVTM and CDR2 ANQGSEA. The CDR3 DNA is TGCAGCGTCAGTCCCGCGGCTGAAGCTTTCTTT. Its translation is CSVSPAAEAFF.

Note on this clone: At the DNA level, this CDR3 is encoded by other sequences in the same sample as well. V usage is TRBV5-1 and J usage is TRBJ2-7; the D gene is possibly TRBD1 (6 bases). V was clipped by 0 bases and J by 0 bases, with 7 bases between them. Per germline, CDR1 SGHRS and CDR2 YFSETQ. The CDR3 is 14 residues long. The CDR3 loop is CASSLGDNSYEQYF. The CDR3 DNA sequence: TGCGCCAGCAGCTTGGGGGACAACTCCTACGAGCAGTACTTC.

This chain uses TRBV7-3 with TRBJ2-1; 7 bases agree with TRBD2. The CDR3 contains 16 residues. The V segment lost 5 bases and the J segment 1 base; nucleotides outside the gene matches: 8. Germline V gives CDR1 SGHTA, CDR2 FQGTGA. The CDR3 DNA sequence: TGTGCCAGCAGCCTCGGTCCGGGAGGATCCTACAATGAGCAGTTCTTC. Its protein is CASSLGPGGSYNEQFF.

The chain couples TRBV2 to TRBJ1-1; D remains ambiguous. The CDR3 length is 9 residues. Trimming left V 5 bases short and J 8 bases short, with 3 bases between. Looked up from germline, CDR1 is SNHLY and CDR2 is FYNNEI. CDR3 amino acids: CASSKEAFF. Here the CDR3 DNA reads TGTGCCAGCAGTAAAGAAGCTTTCTTT.